The T cell receptor (beta chain) described here comes from a study of blood T cell repertoires in COVID-19. Study-wide background: Samples of COVID-19 (acute and convalescent) were obtained from the United States, Italy and Spain. Nucleic acid was either cDNA or gDNA, and it came from T cells, B-cell-depleted T cells, or PBMCs.

Method: immunoSEQ multiplex PCR; TCRdb's copy keeps in-frame clones and lacks some. The data show 310,000 or so clones, about 91% seen once. During active infection, Seattle patients enrolled and were then monitored through disease. J gave up 5 bases and V 2 bases, and 7 bases lay outside the gene matches. Germline CDR1 and CDR2: MNHEY and SMNVEV (reference sequence). The CDR3 covers 16 residues. This clone was seen just once. V gene TRBV27 combines with J gene TRBJ2-5; 11 nucleotides align to TRBD2. Sequenced: peripheral blood. This TCR was sampled from a young man with COVID-19, enrolled during active disease. Here the CDR3 DNA reads TGTGCCAGCAGTTTAATAGCGGGAGGGCCGGTTGAGACCCAGTACTTC. Residues: CASSLIAGGPVETQYF.